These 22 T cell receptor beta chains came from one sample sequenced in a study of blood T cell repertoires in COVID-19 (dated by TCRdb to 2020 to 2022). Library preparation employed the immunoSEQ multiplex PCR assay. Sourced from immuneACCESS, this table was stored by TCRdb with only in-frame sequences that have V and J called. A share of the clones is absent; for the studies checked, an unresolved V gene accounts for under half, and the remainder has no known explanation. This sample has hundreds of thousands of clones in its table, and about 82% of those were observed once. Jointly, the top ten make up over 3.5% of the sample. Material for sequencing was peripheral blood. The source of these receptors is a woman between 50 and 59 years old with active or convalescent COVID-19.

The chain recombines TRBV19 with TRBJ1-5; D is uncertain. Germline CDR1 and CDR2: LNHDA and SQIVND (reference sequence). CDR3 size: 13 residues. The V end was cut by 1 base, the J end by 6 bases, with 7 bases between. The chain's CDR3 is CASSIVPGQPQHF. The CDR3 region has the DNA TGTGCCAGTAGTATAGTACCAGGTCAGCCCCAGCATTTT.

CDR3 DNA: TGTGCCAGCGCGGCAGGACGTCAGGGGTCTGAGCAGTTCTTC. Its translation: CASAAGRQGSEQFF. This chain connects TRBV2 to TRBJ2-1; D is possibly TRBD1 (6 bases). Trimming removed 8 bases at V and 9 bases at J, with 20 bases between. Germline V gene lookup returns CDR1 SNHLY and CDR2 FYNNEI. The CDR3 has 14 amino acids.

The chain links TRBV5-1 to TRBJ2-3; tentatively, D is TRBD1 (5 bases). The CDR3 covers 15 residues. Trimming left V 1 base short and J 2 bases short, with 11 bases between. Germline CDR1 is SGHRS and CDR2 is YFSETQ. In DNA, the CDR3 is TGCGCCAGCAGCTTGATTGACAGCCACACAGATACGCAGTATTTT. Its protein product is CASSLIDSHTDTQYF.

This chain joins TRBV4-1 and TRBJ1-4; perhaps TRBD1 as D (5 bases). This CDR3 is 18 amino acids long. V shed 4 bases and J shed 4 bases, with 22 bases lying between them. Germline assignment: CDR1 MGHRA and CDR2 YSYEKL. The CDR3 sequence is CASSLPRGGLQGNEKLFF. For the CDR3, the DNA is TGCGCCAGCAGCCTACCCCGGGGGGGTCTCCAGGGTAATGAAAAACTGTTTTTT.

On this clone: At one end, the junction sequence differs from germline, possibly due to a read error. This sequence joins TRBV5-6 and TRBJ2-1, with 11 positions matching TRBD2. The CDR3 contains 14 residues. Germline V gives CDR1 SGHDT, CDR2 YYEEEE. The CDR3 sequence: CASSLIAGGTELIF. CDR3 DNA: TGTGCCAGCAGCTTAATAGCGGGAGGGACTGAGTTGATCTTC.

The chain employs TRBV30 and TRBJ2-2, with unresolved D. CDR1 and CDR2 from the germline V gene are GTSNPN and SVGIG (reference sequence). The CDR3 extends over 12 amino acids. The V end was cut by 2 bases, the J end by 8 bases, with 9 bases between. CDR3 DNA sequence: TGTGCCTGGAGTCCTCAGTGGGGGGAGCTGTTTTTT. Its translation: CAWSPQWGELFF.

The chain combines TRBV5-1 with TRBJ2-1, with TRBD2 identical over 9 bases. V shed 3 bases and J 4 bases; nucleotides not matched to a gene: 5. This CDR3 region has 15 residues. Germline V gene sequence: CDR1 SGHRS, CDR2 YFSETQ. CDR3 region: CASSSSSGNYNEQFF. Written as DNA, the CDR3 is TGCGCCAGCAGCTCTTCTAGCGGGAATTACAATGAGCAGTTCTTC.

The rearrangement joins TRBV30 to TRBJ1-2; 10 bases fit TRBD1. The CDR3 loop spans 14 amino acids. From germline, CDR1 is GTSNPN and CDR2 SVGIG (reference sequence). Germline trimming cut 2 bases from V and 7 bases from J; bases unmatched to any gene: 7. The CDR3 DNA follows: TGTGCCTGGAGTTTCGGACAGGGGGATGGTGGCTACACCTTC. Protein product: CAWSFGQGDGGYTF.

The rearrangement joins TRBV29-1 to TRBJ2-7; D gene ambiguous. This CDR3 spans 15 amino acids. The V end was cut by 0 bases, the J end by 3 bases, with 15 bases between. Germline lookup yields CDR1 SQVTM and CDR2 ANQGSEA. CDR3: CSVEDAAIPGYEQYF. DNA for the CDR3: TGCAGCGTTGAAGATGCGGCGATTCCGGGCTACGAGCAGTACTTC.

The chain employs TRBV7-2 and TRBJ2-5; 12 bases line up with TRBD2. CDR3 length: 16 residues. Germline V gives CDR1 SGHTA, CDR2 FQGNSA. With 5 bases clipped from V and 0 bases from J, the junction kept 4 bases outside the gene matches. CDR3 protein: CASSRTSGTYQETQYF. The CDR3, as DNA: TGTGCCAGCAGCCGGACTAGCGGGACGTACCAAGAGACCCAGTACTTC.

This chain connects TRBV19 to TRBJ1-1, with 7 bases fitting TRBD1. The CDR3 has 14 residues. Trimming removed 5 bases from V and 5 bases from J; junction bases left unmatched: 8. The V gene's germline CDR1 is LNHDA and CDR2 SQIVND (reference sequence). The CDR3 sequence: CASSPQGWGTEAFF. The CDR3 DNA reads TGTGCCAGTAGTCCACAGGGGTGGGGGACTGAAGCTTTCTTT.

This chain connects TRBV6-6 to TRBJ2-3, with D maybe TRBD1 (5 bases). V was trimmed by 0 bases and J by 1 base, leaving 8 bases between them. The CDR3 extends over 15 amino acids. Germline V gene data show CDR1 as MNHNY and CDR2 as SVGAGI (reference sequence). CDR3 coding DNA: TGTGCCAGCAGTTACTCAGGGGTAGGCACAGATACGCAGTATTTT. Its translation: CASSYSGVGTDTQYF.

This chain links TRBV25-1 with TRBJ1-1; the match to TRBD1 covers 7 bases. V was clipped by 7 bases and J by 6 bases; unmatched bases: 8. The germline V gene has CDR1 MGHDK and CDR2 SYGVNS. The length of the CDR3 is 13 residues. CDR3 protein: CASIGRQGSEAFF. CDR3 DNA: TGTGCCAGCATCGGGAGACAGGGCTCTGAAGCTTTCTTT.

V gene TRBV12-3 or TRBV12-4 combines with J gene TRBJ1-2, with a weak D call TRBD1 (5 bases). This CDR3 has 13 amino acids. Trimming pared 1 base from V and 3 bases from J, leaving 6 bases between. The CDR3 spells CASSLVQDYGYTF. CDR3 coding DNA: TGTGCCAGCAGTTTAGTACAGGACTATGGCTACACCTTC.

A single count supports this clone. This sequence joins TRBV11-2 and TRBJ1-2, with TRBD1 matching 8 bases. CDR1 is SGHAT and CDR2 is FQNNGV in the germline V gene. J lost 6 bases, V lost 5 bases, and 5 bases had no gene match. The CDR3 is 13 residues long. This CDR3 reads CASSPQGAHGYTF. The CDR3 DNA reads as TGTGCCAGCAGCCCCCAGGGGGCGCATGGCTACACCTTC.

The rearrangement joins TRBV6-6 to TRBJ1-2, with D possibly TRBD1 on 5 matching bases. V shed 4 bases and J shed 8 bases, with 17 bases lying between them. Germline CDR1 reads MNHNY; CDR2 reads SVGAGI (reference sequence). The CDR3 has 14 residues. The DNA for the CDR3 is TGTGCCAGCAGTTTTACTTCAGGGTCGGAGGGCTACACCTTC. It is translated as CASSFTSGSEGYTF.

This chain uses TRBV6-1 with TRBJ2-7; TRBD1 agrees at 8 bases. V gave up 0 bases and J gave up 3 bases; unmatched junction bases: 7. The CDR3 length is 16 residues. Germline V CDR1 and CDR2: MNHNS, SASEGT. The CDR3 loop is CASSEAGAGGIYEQYF. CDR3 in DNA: TGTGCCAGCAGTGAAGCCGGGGCAGGGGGCATCTACGAGCAGTACTTC.

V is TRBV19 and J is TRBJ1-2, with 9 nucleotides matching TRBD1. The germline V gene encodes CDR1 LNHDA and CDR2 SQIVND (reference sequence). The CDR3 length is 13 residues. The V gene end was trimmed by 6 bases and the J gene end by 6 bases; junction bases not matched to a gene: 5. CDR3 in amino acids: CASRRQGEDGYTF. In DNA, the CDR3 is TGTGCCAGTAGGAGACAGGGGGAGGATGGCTACACCTTC.

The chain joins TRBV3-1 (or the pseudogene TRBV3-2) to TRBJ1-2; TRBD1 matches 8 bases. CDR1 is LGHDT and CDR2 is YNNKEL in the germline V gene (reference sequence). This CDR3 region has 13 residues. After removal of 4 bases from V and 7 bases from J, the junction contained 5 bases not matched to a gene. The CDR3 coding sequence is TGTGCCAGCAGCCCTGGGACAGGCTTTGGCTACACCTTC. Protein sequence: CASSPGTGFGYTF.

CDR3 bases: TGTGCCAGCAGTTCCCAGGGACACTCTGAGCAGTTCTTC. Protein product: CASSSQGHSEQFF. The chain joins TRBV12-3 or TRBV12-4 to TRBJ2-1; D might be TRBD1 (6 bases). Trimming left V 4 bases short and J 9 bases short, with 13 bases between. The CDR3 is 13 residues long.

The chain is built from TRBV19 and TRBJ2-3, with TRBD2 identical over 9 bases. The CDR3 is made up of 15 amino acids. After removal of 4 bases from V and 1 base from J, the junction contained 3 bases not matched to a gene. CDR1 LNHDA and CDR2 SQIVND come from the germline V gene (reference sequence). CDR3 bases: TGTGCCAGTAGTAGGCTAGCGGGACGCACAGATACGCAGTATTTT. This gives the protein CASSRLAGRTDTQYF.

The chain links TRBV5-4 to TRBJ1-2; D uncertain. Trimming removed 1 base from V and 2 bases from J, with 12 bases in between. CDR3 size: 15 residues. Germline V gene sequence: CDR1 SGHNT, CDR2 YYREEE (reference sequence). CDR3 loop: CASSLLRGSNYGYTF. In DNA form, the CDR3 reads TGTGCCAGCAGCTTGTTACGGGGTTCCAACTATGGCTACACCTTC.